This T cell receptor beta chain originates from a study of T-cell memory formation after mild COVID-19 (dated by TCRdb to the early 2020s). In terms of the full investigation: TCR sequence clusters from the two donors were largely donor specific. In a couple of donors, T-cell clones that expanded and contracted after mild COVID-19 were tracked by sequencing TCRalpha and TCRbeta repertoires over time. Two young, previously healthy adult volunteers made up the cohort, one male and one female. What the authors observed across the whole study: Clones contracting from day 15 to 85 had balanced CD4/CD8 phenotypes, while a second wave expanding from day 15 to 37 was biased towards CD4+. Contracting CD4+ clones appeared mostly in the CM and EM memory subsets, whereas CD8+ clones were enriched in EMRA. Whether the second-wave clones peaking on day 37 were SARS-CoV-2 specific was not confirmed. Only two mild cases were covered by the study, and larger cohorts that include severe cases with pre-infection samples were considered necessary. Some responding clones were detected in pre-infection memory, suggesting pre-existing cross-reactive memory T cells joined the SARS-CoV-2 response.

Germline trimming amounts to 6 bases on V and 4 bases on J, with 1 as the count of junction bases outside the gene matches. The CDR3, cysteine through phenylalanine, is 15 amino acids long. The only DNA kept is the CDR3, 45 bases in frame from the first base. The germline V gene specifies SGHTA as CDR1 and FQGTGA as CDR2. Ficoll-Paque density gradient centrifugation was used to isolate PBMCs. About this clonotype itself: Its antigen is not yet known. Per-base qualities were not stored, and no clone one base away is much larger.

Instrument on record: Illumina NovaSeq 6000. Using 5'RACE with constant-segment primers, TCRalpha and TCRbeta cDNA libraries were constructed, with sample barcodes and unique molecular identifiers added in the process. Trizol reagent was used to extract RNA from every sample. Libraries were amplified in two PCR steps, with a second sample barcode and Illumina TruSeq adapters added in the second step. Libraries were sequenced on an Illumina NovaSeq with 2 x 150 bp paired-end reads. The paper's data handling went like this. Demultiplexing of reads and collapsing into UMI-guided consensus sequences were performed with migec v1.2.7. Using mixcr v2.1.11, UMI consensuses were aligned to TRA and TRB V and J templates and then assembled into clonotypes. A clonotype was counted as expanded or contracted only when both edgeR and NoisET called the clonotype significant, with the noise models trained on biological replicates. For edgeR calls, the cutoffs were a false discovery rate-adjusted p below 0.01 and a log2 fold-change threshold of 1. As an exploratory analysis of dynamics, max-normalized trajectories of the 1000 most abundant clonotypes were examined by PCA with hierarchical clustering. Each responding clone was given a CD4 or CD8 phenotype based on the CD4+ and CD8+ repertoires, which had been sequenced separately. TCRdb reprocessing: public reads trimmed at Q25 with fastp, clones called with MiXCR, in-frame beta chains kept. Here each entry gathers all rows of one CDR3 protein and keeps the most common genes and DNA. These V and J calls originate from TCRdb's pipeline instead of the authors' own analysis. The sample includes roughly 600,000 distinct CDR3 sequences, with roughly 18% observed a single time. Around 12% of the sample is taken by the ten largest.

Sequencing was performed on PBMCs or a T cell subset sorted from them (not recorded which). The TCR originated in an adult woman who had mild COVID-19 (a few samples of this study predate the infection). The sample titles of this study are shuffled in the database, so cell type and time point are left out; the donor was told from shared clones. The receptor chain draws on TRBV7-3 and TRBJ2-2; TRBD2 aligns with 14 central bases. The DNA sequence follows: TGTGCCAGCAGTGGACTAGCGGGAGGCACCGGGGAGCTGTTTTTT. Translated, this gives CASSGLAGGTGELFF.